This TCR beta chain was retrieved from a study of blood T cells in healthy people across ages. The V gene end was trimmed by 6 bases and the J gene end by 6 bases; junction bases not matched to a gene: 11. The CDR3 runs to 16 residues. Germline V gene lookup returns CDR1 MNHEY and CDR2 SMNVEV (reference sequence). Primed by a sample-barcoded 5' primer and a J-beta primer mix, a second PCR proceeded for about 6 to 12 cycles. TCRdb reprocessed the 5' RACE reads with MiXCR, giving one entry per CDR3 protein. The top ten clones hold approximately 30% of a sample with around 280,000 distinct CDR3 sequences, 27% of them seen once. A few counts support this clonotype.

Sequenced sample: blood. The TCR sequence derives from a woman in her seventies in good health. J is TRBJ2-1 and V is TRBV27; TRBD2 agrees at 10 bases. In nucleotides, the CDR3 is TGTGCCAGCAGCAGAGCGGGAGGGCCGAACACCAATGAGCAGTTCTTC. Translating gives CASSRAGGPNTNEQFF.